This T cell receptor beta chain was sequenced during a study of blood T cell repertoires in COVID-19. Across the study: Collection of acute and convalescent COVID-19 samples took place in the United States, Italy and Spain.

This table comes from immunoSEQ multiplex PCR, and its TCRdb copy is limited to in-frame clones, with some not included. The table records 150,000 to 200,000 clones, 80% to 85% of them present only once. The CDR3 consists of 13 residues. Germline V lookup: CDR1 SGHTA, CDR2 FQGNSA. Trimming cost V 5 bases and J 7 bases; bases outside gene matches: 7. Material for sequencing was PBMCs or T cells enriched from blood (not recorded which). The chain recombines TRBV7-2 with TRBJ2-5; 7 bases are shared with TRBD2. The source is a man in his sixties or seventies who had been exposed to COVID-19. The CDR3 DNA reads TGTGCCAGCAGCCCCGGGGGGTCGGGGACCCAGTACTTC. Amino acids: CASSPGGSGTQYF.